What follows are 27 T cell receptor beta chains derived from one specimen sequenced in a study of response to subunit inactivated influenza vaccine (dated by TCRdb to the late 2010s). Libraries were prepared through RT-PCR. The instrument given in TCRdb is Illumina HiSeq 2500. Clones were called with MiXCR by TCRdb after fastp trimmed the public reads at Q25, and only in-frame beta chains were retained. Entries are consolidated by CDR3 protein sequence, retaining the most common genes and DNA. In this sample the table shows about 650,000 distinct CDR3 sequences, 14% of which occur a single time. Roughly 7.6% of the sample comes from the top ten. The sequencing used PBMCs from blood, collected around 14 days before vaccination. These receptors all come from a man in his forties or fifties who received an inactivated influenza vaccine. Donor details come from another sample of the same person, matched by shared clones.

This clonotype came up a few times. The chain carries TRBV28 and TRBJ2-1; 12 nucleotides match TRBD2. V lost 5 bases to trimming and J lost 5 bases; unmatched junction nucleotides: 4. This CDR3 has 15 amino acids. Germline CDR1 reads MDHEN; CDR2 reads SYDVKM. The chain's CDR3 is CASSLAGGLNNEQFF. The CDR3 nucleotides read TGTGCCAGCAGTCTAGCGGGGGGGCTGAACAATGAGCAGTTCTTC.

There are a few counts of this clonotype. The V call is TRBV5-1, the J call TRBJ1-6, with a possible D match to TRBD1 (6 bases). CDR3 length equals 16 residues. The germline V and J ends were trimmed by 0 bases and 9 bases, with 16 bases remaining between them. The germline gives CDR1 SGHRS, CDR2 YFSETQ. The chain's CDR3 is CASSLAGTLSGSPLHF. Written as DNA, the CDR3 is TGCGCCAGCAGCTTGGCCGGGACACTGAGTGGTTCACCCCTCCACTTT.

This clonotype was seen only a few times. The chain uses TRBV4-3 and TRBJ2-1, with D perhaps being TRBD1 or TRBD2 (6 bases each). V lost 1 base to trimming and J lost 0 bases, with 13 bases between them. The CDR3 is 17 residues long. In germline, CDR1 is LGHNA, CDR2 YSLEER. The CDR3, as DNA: TGCGCCAGCAGCCAAGGGGGGGCCAGTAGCTCCTACAATGAGCAGTTCTTC. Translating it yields CASSQGGASSSYNEQFF.

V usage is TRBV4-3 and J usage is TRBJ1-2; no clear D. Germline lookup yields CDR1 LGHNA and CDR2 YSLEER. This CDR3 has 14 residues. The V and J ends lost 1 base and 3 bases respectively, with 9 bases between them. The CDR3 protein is CASSQAPGDYGYTF. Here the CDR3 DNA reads TGCGCCAGCAGCCAAGCTCCCGGAGACTATGGCTACACCTTC.

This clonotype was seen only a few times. The CDR3 bases are TGTGCCAGCAGTTCGACGCAGGGGAAATCCTATAATTCACCCCTCCACTTT. Translating gives CASSSTQGKSYNSPLHF. The chain links TRBV12-3 or TRBV12-4 to TRBJ1-6; TRBD1 might be the D (6 bases). This CDR3 has 17 residues. V was pared by 4 bases and J by 1 base, with 14 bases between.

The CDR3 reads CASIGGGNIQYF. CDR3 DNA: TGTGCCAGCATCGGGGGGGGGAACATTCAGTACTTC. The V call is TRBV6-2 or TRBV6-3, the J call TRBJ2-4; the match to TRBD2 covers 8 bases. V shed 7 bases and J 7 bases; nucleotides not matched to a gene: 3. Germline V lookup: CDR1 MNHEY, CDR2 SVGEGT. This CDR3 has 12 amino acids.

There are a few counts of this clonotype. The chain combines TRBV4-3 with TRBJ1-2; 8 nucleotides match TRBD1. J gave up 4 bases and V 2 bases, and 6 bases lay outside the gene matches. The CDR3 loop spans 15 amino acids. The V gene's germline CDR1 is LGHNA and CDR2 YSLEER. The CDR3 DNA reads TGCGCCAGCAGCCAATCAGGGGGCGCGCCCTATGGCTACACCTTC. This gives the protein CASSQSGGAPYGYTF.

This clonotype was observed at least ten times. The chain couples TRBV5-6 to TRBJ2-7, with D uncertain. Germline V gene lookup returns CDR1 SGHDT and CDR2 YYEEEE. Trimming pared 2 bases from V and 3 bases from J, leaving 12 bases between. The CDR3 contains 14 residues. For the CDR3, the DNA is TGTGCCAGCAGCTTAGTGCCCGGCGACTACGAGCAGTACTTC. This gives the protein CASSLVPGDYEQYF.

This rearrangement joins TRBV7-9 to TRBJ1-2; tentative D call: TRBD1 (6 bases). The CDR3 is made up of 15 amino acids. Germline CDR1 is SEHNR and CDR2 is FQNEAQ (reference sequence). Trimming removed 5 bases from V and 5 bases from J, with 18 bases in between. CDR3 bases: TGTGCCAGCAGCGGGGGACAAGAGGGACGGTATGGCTACACCTTC. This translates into CASSGGQEGRYGYTF.

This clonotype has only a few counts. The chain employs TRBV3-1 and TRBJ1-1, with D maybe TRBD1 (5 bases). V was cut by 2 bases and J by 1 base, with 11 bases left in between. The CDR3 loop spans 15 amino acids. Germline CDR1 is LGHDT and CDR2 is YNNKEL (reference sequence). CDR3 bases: TGTGCCAGCAGCCAAAAAGGGGTGGAGAACACTGAAGCTTTCTTT. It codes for CASSQKGVENTEAFF.

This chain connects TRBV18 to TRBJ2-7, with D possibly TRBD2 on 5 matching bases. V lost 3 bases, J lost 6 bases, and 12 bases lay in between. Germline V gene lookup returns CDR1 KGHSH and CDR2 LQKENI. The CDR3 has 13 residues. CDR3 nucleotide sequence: TGTGCCAGCTCACCCAAGAGGGTAGGCGAGCAGTACTTC. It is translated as CASSPKRVGEQYF. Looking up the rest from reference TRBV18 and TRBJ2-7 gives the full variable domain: NAGVMQNPRHLVRRRGQEARLRCSPMKGHSHVYWYRQLPEEGLKFMVYLQKENIIDESGMPKERFSAEFPKEGPSILRIQQVVRGDSAAYFCASSPKRVGEQYFGPGTRLTVT.

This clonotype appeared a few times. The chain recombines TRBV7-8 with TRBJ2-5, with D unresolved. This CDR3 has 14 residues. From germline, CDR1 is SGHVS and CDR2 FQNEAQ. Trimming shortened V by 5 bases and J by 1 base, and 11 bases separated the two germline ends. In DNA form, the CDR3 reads TGTGCCAGCAGCAGAGGACGGATCCAAGAGACCCAGTACTTC. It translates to CASSRGRIQETQYF.

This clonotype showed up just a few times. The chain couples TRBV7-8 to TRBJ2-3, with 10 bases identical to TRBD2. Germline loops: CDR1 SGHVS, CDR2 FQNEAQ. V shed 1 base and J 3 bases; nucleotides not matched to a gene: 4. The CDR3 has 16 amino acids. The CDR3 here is CASSLGGTSATDTQYF. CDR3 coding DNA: TGTGCCAGCAGCTTAGGAGGGACTAGCGCGACAGATACGCAGTATTTT.

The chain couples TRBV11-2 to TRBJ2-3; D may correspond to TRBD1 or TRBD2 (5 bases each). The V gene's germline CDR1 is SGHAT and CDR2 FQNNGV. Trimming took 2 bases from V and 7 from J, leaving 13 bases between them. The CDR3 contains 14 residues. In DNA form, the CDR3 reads TGTGCCAGCAGCTTATCCGGGACGCCTCATACGCAGTATTTT. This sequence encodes CASSLSGTPHTQYF.

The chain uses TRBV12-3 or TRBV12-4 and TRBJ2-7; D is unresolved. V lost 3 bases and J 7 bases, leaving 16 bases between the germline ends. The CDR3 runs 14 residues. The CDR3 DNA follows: TGTGCCAGCAGTTTGATCGCCGGCGTGCTGGAGCAGTACTTC. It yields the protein CASSLIAGVLEQYF.

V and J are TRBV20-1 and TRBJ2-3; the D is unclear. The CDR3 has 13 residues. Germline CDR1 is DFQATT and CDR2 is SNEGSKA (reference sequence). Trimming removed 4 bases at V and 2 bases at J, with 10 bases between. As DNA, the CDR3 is TGCAGTGCTAAAAAGGGTAACACAGATACGCAGTATTTT. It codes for CSAKKGNTDTQYF.

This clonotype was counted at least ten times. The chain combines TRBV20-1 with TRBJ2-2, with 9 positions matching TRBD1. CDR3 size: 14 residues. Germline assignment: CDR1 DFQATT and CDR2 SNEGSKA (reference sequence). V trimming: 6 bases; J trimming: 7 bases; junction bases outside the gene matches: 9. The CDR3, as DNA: TGCAGTGCCAGATCACAGGGGGCCGGCGGGGAGCTGTTTTTT. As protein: CSARSQGAGGELFF.

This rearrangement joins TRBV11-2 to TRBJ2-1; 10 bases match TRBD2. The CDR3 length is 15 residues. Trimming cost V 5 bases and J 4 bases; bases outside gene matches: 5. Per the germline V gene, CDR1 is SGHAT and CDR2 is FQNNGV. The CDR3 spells CASSGRLAGYNEQFF. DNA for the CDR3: TGTGCCAGCAGCGGACGACTAGCGGGTTACAATGAGCAGTTCTTC.

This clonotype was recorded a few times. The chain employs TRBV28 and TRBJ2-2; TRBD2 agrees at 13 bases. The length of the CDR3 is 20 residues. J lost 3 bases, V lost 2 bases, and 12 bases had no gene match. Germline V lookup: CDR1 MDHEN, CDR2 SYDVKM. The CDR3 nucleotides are TGTGCCAGCAGTTTAACCCTACTAGCGGGAGGGTCTGGGGACACCGGGGAGCTGTTTTTT. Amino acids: CASSLTLLAGGSGDTGELFF.

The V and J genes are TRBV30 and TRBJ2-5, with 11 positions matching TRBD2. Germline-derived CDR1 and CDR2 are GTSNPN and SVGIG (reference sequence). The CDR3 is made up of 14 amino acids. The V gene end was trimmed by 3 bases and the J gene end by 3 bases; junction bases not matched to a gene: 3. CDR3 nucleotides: TGTGCCTGGAGCGGGACTAGCGGAGAAGAGACCCAGTACTTC. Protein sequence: CAWSGTSGEETQYF.

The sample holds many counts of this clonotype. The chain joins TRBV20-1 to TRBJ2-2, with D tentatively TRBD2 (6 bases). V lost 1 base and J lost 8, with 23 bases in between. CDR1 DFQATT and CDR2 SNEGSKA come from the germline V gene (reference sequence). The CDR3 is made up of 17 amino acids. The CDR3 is CSARAWAYGEDLGELFF. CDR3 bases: TGCAGTGCTAGAGCCTGGGCCTACGGGGAGGACCTGGGGGAGCTGTTTTTT.

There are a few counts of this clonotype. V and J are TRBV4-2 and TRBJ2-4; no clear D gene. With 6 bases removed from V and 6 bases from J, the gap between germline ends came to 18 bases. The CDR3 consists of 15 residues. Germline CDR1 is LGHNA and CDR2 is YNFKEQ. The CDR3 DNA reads TGTGCCAGCAGTCCTCACGAACCCCTTGGAAACATTCAGTACTTC. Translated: CASSPHEPLGNIQYF.

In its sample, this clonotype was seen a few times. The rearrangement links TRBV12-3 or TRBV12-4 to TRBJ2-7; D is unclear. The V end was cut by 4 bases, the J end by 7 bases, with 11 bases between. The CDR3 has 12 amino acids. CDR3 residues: CASSSEVGEQYF. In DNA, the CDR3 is TGTGCCAGCAGTTCCGAAGTGGGGGAGCAGTACTTC.

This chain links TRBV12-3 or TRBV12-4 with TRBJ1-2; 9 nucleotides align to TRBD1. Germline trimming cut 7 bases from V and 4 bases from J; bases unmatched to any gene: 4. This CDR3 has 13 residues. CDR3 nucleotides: TGTGCCAGCACGCGGACAGGGGTCTATGGCTACACCTTC. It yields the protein CASTRTGVYGYTF.

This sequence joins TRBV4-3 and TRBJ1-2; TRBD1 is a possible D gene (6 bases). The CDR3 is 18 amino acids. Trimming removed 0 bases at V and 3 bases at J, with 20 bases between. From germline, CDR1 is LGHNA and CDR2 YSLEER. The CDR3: CASSQDRRPGRGDYGYTF. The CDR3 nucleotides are TGCGCCAGCAGCCAAGATCGTCGGCCAGGGAGGGGGGACTATGGCTACACCTTC.

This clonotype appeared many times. The CDR3 DNA reads TGTGCCATCAGTGAGGGCCTAAAGCAGTTCTTC. This sequence encodes CAISEGLKQFF. The chain joins TRBV10-3 to TRBJ2-1; D ambiguous. The CDR3 loop spans 11 amino acids. V lost 2 bases, J lost 11 bases, and 7 bases lay in between. The germline gives CDR1 ENHRY, CDR2 SYGVKD.

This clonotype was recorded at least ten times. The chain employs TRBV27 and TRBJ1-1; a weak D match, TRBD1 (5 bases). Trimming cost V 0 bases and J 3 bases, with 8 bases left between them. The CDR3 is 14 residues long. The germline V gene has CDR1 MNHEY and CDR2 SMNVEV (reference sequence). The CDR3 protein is CASSLSGADTEAFF. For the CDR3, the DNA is TGTGCCAGCAGTTTATCTGGGGCCGACACTGAAGCTTTCTTT.